The 24 T cell receptor beta chains given below trace back to one sample, sequenced in a study of control samples from healthy donors and cancer patients. Sequencing was performed with immunoSEQ multiplex PCR; in TCRdb, only in-frame clones are kept and a portion is missing. The sample lists fewer than 300,000 clones; over 75% were seen once. The sample was PBMCs. The receptor source for this set is a woman in her sixties or seventies with lung cancer.

The chain uses TRBV9 and TRBJ1-1; a weak D match, TRBD1 (6 bases). Germline V gene data show CDR1 as SGDLS and CDR2 as YYNGEE. With 0 bases removed from V and 7 bases from J, the gap between germline ends came to 13 bases. The length of the CDR3 is 14 residues. CDR3 bases: TGTGCCAGCAGCGTAGGCGGGGACACATATGAAGCTTTCTTT. Amino acid sequence: CASSVGGDTYEAFF.

This clone has a handful of counts. J is TRBJ2-1 and V is TRBV6-5, with 9 bases aligning to TRBD1. V shed 3 bases and J 4 bases; nucleotides not matched to a gene: 4. CDR1 MNHEY and CDR2 SVGAGI come from the germline V gene. The CDR3 extends over 15 amino acids. The CDR3 nucleotides read TGTGCCAGCAGTTATCCCGGGACAGGGTACAATGAGCAGTTCTTC. Protein: CASSYPGTGYNEQFF.

This chain connects TRBV5-4 to TRBJ1-1; no reliable D call. CDR1 and CDR2 (germline): SGHNT, YYREEE (reference sequence). Trimming stripped 4 bases from V and 0 bases from J, with 16 bases between. The CDR3 is 16 residues long. The DNA for the CDR3 is TGTGCCAGCAGCCGCAGGTTCGGAGAAATGAACACTGAAGCTTTCTTT. It yields the protein CASSRRFGEMNTEAFF.

The chain uses TRBV10-3 and TRBJ2-7, with 11 bases that match TRBD2. This CDR3 contains 15 residues. Per the germline V gene, CDR1 is ENHRY and CDR2 is SYGVKD. V trimming: 2 bases; J trimming: 12 bases; junction bases outside the gene matches: 12. CDR3: CAISEPPLAGGPLYF. The DNA of the CDR3 is TGTGCCATCAGTGAGCCCCCTCTAGCGGGGGGCCCCCTGTACTTC.

The V gene is TRBV5-1, the J gene TRBJ2-6, with a possible D match to TRBD1 (5 bases). Germline values: CDR1 SGHRS, CDR2 YFSETQ. This CDR3 comprises 17 residues. Between the trimmed V and J ends, which lost 2 bases and 0 bases, there was a span of 12 bases. Written as DNA, the CDR3 is TGCGCCAGCAGCTTCACGACAGCTTCCTCTGGGGCCAACGTCCTGACTTTC. This translates into CASSFTTASSGANVLTF.

The genes are TRBV12-5 and TRBJ1-1, with 9 nucleotides matching TRBD1. Germline CDR1 and CDR2: LGHNT and FRNRAP. This CDR3 is 12 amino acids long. The trim removed 5 bases at V and 8 bases at J, leaving 3 bases unmatched. As DNA, the CDR3 is TGTGCTAGTGGTCCCGGGACAGGGGAAGCTTTCTTT. Translated: CASGPGTGEAFF.

The rearrangement links TRBV5-1 to TRBJ1-2; 12 bases are shared with TRBD1. With V trimmed by 6 bases and J by 2 bases, 8 bases remained unmatched. The CDR3 consists of 16 residues. Germline-derived CDR1 and CDR2 are SGHRS and YFSETQ. In DNA form, the CDR3 reads TGCGCCAGCAAACCGGGACAGGGGGCCCCCAACTATGGCTACACCTTC. Its protein is CASKPGQGAPNYGYTF.

The chain has TRBV7-2 and TRBJ1-4, with 7 bases lining up with TRBD1. Per the germline V gene, CDR1 is SGHTA and CDR2 is FQGNSA. Germline trimming cut 4 bases from V and 8 bases from J; bases unmatched to any gene: 10. There are 15 residues in the CDR3. The CDR3 bases are TGTGCCAGCAGCTATCGACAGGGCTCGTGGGAAAAACTGTTTTTT. Encoded protein: CASSYRQGSWEKLFF.

This chain links TRBV2 with TRBJ2-7; the D gene is possibly TRBD2 (5 bases). The germline V gene encodes CDR1 SNHLY and CDR2 FYNNEI. V gave up 7 bases and J gave up 3 bases, with 16 bases separating them. This CDR3 is 14 amino acids long. The CDR3 region is CASTLPTAGYEQYF. In DNA, the CDR3 is TGTGCCAGCACCCTCCCGACGGCGGGCTACGAGCAGTACTTC. The whole variable domain, filled in from reference TRBV2 and TRBJ2-7, reads EPEVTQTPSHQVTQMGQEVILRCVPISNHLYFYWYRQILGQKVEFLVSFYNNEISEKSEIFDDQFSVERPDGSNFTLKIRSTKLEDSAMYFCASTLPTAGYEQYFGPGTRLTVT.

The chain links TRBV18 to TRBJ1-4, with a possible D match to TRBD1 (5 bases). The CDR3 loop spans 14 amino acids. V shed 0 bases and J shed 8 bases, with 10 bases lying between them. CDR1 is KGHSH and CDR2 is LQKENI in the germline V gene. Here the CDR3 reads CASSPPGAPEKLFF. The CDR3 coding sequence is TGTGCCAGCTCACCACCAGGGGCCCCGGAAAAACTGTTTTTT.

The V and J genes are TRBV6-5 and TRBJ1-1; D perhaps matches TRBD1 (6 bases). CDR1 MNHEY and CDR2 SVGAGI come from the germline V gene. The V end was cut by 10 bases, the J end by 4 bases, with 13 bases between. This CDR3 is built from 12 residues. For the CDR3, the DNA is TGTGCCACCCTGGGGGGCGGCACTGAAGCTTTCTTT. Residues: CATLGGGTEAFF.

Here the CDR3 reads CASSLRGKETQYF. The CDR3 nucleotides are TGTGCCAGCAGCTTACGAGGGAAAGAGACCCAGTACTTC. The V gene is TRBV7-9, the J gene TRBJ2-5; tentatively, D is TRBD2 (5 bases). With 2 bases removed from V and 3 bases from J, the gap between germline ends came to 7 bases. Per germline, CDR1 SEHNR and CDR2 FQNEAQ (reference sequence). This CDR3 is built from 13 residues.

The CDR3 DNA is TGTGCCAGCAGCTTGCCCAGCTTGTCGAACACCGGGGAGCTGTTTTTT. Encoded protein: CASSLPSLSNTGELFF. V and J are TRBV5-6 and TRBJ2-2; D is unresolved. This CDR3 has 16 residues. V was shortened by 1 base and J by 0 bases, with 10 bases between the two germline ends. Germline CDR1 reads SGHDT; CDR2 reads YYEEEE.

The chain uses TRBV16 and TRBJ2-7; D is possibly TRBD2 (5 bases). In germline, CDR1 is KGHSY, CDR2 FQNENV. The CDR3 spans 15 residues. V gave up 4 bases and J gave up 0 bases, with 13 bases separating them. The CDR3 nucleotides are TGTGCCAGCAGCCCTCAAGGCGGGCGCTCCTACGAGCAGTACTTC. Residues: CASSPQGGRSYEQYF.

This chain links TRBV15 with TRBJ2-7; 11 nucleotides match TRBD1. Germline V gives CDR1 LNHNV, CDR2 YYDKDF (reference sequence). J lost 5 bases, V lost 1 base, and 19 bases had no gene match. CDR3 size: 20 residues. The CDR3 bases are TGTGCCACCAGCAGAGTTTGGGGCAGGACAGGGGGCTCATTGGGGGACGAGCAGTACTTC. Translation gives CATSRVWGRTGGSLGDEQYF.

The rearrangement links TRBV3-1 (or the pseudogene TRBV3-2) to TRBJ2-1; D perhaps matches TRBD1 (5 bases). Deletions cut 1 base from V and 4 bases from J, with 8 bases between. Germline CDR1 reads LGHDT; CDR2 reads YNNKEL (reference sequence). CDR3 length: 14 residues. CDR3 bases: TGTGCCAGCAGCCAAGGACAGAGGTACAATGAGCAGTTCTTC. Translation gives CASSQGQRYNEQFF.

The chain recombines TRBV6-1 with TRBJ2-1, with D perhaps matching TRBD2 (6 bases). From germline, CDR1 is MNHNS and CDR2 SASEGT. V gave up 0 bases and J gave up 3 bases, with 9 bases separating them. The CDR3 is 15 amino acids. CDR3 sequence: CASSEALGGYNEQFF. CDR3 in DNA: TGTGCCAGCAGTGAAGCCTTGGGGGGCTACAATGAGCAGTTCTTC.

V is TRBV2 and J is TRBJ2-1; D call uncertain. V was clipped by 6 bases and J by 8 bases, with 8 bases between them. Germline V gives CDR1 SNHLY, CDR2 FYNNEI. There are 11 residues in the CDR3. CDR3 bases: TGTGCCAGCAGATGGTGGGATGAGCAGTTCTTC. It specifies CASRWWDEQFF.

CDR3 region: CASSSIAENEQFF. The CDR3 nucleotides read TGTGCCAGCAGCTCCATAGCGGAAAATGAGCAGTTCTTC. The chain combines TRBV7-3 with TRBJ2-1; D possibly corresponds to TRBD2 (6 bases). V was shortened by 4 bases and J by 7 bases, with 11 bases between the two germline ends. Germline assignment: CDR1 SGHTA and CDR2 FQGTGA. The CDR3 spans 13 residues.

The CDR3 DNA reads as TGTGCCAGCGTACAGGGAGCTAACTATGGCTACACCTTC. This encodes CASVQGANYGYTF. The chain combines TRBV2 with TRBJ1-2; D possibly corresponds to TRBD1 (6 bases). This CDR3 has 13 amino acids. The germline gives CDR1 SNHLY, CDR2 FYNNEI. V dropped 8 bases and J dropped 0 bases, with 10 bases sitting between them.

This clone was seen a few times. V usage is TRBV27 and J usage is TRBJ1-1; D not resolved. CDR3 size: 11 residues. Germline values: CDR1 MNHEY, CDR2 SMNVEV (reference sequence). V was pared by 6 bases and J by 4 bases, with 6 bases between. CDR3 nucleotide sequence: TGTGCCAGCAGGTGGGCCACTGAAGCTTTCTTT. Its protein product is CASRWATEAFF.

The chain links TRBV7-9 to TRBJ1-1; D is undetermined. Germline V gives CDR1 SEHNR, CDR2 FQNEAQ (reference sequence). The CDR3 covers 14 residues. Trimming shortened V by 1 base and J by 2 bases, and 8 bases separated the two germline ends. The CDR3 spells CASSLGSGNTEAFF. DNA of the CDR3: TGTGCCAGCAGCTTAGGTTCAGGCAACACTGAAGCTTTCTTT.

J is TRBJ1-2 and V is TRBV5-1, with 8 positions matching TRBD1. Losses at the gene ends were 4 bases for V and 4 bases for J; bases not matched to a gene: 6. Germline V gene data show CDR1 as SGHRS and CDR2 as YFSETQ. The CDR3 length is 14 residues. The CDR3 nucleotides read TGCGCCAGCAGCCCCGAACAGGGGGTCTATGGCTACACCTTC. Translated, it gives CASSPEQGVYGYTF.

This chain links TRBV9 with TRBJ2-3; 13 bases map to TRBD2. The CDR3 runs to 17 residues. V dropped 4 bases and J dropped 3; count of bases not matched to a gene: 8. Germline-derived CDR1 and CDR2 are SGDLS and YYNGEE. The CDR3 region is CASSSTGTSGITDTQYF. Here the CDR3 DNA reads TGTGCCAGCAGCTCCACGGGGACTAGCGGGATTACAGATACGCAGTATTTT.